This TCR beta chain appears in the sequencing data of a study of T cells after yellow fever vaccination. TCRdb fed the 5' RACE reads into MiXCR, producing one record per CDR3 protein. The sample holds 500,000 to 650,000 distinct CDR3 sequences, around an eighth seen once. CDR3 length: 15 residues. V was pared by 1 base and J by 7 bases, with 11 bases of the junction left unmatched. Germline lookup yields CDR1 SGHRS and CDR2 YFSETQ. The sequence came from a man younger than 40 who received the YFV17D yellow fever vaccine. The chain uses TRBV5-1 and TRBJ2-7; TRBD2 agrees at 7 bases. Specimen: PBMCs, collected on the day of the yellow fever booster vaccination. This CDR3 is CASSLSASGFGEQYF. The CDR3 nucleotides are TGCGCCAGCAGCTTGAGCGCTAGCGGCTTTGGGGAGCAGTACTTC.